This TCR beta chain was documented in a study of early T cells in non-severe SARS-CoV-2 infection. Study context: The study sequenced bulk RNA from unsorted whole blood, with chains unpaired. Study-wide results and limits: VDJdb matches were skewed toward anti-spike CD8 T cell responses.

This CDR3 has 14 residues. The ends were cut back, 2 bases at V and 0 bases at J, with 6 bases in the middle. The germline V gene has CDR1 LGHDT and CDR2 YNNKEL (reference sequence). Individual cDNA molecules carried attached unique molecular identifiers. Via MiXCR, TCRdb re-called the 5' RACE reads, giving one row per CDR3 protein. Of 30,000 to 35,000 distinct CDR3 sequences in the sample, around 7% are singletons; the top ten hold about 4%. Regarding this clonotype: What it recognizes is unknown.

This clonotype was obtained from an adult who was a healthcare worker with PCR-confirmed SARS-CoV-2 infection or an uninfected control (not recorded which). Sequencing used whole blood. V is TRBV3-1 and J is TRBJ2-3, with a possible D match to TRBD1 (5 bases). The CDR3 DNA reads TGTGCCAGCAGCCAAAGGGGTAGCACAGATACGCAGTATTTT. Protein product: CASSQRGSTDTQYF.